This T cell receptor beta chain was identified during a study of blood T cells in healthy people across ages. Study-wide results and caveats: The diversity estimates, figures obtained from one million T cells, were considered underestimates. Versus aged donors, long-lived donors had higher diversity and more naive CD4+ cells.

Sample-barcoded 5' priming and a J-beta primer mix drove a second PCR of 7 to 11 cycles. Researchers report that a template-switch adaptor with 12 random nucleotides tagged each cDNA molecule. MiXCR, applied by TCRdb to the 5' RACE reads, yields one record per CDR3 protein. The profile shows about 800,000 distinct CDR3 sequences, 55% to 70% of them singletons. Turning to this clonotype: Its antigen is unidentified. This could be a read error, since a much larger clone is one nucleotide away.

Donor samples were obtained from healthy Caucasian individuals from Russia, aged about 6 to 100. From germline, CDR1 is SGHTA and CDR2 FQGNSA. V was clipped by 8 bases and J by 0 bases, with 12 bases between them. This CDR3 has 14 residues. The rearrangement joins TRBV7-2 to TRBJ2-3; D gene ambiguous. The clonotype was recovered from a man between 25 and 39 years old in good health. The sequenced sample consisted of blood. The CDR3: CASGIRLSTDTQYF. The CDR3, as DNA: TGTGCCAGCGGCATCCGCCTCAGCACAGATACGCAGTATTTT.